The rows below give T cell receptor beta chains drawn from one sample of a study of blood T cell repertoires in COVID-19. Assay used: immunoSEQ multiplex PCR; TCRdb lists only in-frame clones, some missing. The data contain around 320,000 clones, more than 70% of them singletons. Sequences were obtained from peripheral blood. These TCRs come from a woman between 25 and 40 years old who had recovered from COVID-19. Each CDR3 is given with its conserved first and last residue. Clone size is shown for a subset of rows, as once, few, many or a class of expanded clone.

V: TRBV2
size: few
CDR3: CASSLDIANTGELFF

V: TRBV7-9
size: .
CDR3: CASSLQGGISETQYF

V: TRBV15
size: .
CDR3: CATSRDMGLSTNEKLFF

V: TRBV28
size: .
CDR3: CASRSGATNEKLFF

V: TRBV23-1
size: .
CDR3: CASQKRPGSYEQYF

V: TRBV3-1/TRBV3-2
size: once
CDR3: CASSPSGGAEETQYF

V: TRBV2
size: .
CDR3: CAGDRASNSPLHF

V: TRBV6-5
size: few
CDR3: CASGGSGTTDTQYF

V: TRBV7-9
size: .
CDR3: CASSRDRGSSYEQYF

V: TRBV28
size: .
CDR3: CASSSPPRGEKLFF

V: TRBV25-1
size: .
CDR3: CASSPGTGASYEQYF

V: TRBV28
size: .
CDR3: CASTSGWRNTEAFF

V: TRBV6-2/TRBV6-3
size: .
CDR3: CASSYQGAGGYTF

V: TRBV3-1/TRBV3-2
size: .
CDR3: CASSQYEETQYF

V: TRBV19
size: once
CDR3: CASSINYSPYNEQFF

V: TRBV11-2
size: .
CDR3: CASSLLGAGAEAFF

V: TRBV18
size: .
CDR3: CASSPSFTGSYSPLHF

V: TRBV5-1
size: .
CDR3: CASSARGTGVRANEKLFF

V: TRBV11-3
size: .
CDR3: CASSLRGAGEQYF

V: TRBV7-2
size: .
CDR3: CASSLYAGGELFF

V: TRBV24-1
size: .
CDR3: CATTGGRDSEAFF

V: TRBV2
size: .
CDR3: CASSREGNTGELFF

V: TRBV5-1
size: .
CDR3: CASTSSGGPQETQYF

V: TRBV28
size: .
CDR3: CASSRRTAPSTDTQYF

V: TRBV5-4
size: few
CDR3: CASSMGQGFYEQYF

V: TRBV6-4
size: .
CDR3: CASATGTGDSYEQYF

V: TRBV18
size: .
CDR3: CASSPSRQGMAFF

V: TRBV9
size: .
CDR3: CASSVSLWSSYNSPLHF

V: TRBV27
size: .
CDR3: CASSLGQGRRKLFF

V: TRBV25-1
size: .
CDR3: CASSEWEKELFF

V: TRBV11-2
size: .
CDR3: CASSLTLAGGLYNEQFF

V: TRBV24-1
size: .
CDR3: CATSDQRTGFDEQFF

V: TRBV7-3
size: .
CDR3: CASSRGNTEAFF

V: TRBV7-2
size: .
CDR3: CASSSDEGFGELFF

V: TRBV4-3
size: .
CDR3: CASSRNYGQSSGNTIYF

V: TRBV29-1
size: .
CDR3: CSVEGGVQETQYF

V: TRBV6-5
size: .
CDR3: CASRTRRGLREKLFF

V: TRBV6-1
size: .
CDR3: CASSGPGQGTANWAEQYF

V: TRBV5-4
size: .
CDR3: CASSSAPGQGGETQYF

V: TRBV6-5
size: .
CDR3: CASSYSRGGETQYF

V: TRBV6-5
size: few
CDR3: CASRQSSGANVLTF

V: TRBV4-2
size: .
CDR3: CASSQRKTRPPHEQYF

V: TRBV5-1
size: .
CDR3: CASSVGTAFNTEAFF

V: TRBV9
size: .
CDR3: CASSVEIMDRDGYTF

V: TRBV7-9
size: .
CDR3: CASSLTGEGGEQYF